This T cell receptor (beta chain) came from a study of T cell changes during pregnancy in multiple sclerosis. V lost 1 base and J 3 bases, leaving 8 bases between the germline ends. The germline CDR1 and CDR2 sequences are SGHDT and YYEEEE. The CDR3 runs 14 residues. The table came from immunoSEQ multiplex PCR; TCRdb's copy has only in-frame clones and leaves some out. The sample has over 30,000 clones, 91% seen once. Sequenced here: CD8+ T cells from peripheral blood mononuclear cells, sampled in the second trimester of pregnancy. This sequence originates from a female donor in good health, enrolled as a control in a pregnancy study. This chain connects TRBV5-6 to TRBJ2-1, with D perhaps matching TRBD2 (5 bases). CDR3 DNA: TGTGCCAGCAGCTTGCGGGAAATCTACAATGAGCAGTTCTTC. Amino acid sequence: CASSLREIYNEQFF.